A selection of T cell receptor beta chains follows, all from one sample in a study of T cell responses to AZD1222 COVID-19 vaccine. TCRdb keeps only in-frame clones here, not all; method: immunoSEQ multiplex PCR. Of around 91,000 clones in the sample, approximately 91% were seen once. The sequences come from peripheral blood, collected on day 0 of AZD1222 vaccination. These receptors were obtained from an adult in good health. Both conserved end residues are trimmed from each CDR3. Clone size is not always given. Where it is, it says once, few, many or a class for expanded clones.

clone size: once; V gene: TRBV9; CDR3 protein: ASSARATNEKLF
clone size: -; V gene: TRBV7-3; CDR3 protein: ASSPGFREEQY
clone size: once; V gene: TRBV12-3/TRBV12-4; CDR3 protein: ASSLGYTGELF
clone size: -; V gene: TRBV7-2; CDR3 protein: ASSLDTGAAGNTIY
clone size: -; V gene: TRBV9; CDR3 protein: ASSVGIQAEDYEQY
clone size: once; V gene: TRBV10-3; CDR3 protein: AISPGPNSYEQY
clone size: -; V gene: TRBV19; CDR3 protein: ASRKTTGPRYYEQY
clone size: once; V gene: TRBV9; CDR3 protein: ASSVGQVGGDTEAF
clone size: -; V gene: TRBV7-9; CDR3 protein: ASSPYWVGTEAF
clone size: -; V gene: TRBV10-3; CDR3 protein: AISDGGYGTDTQY
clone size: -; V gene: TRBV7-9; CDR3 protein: ASSSDRGSGNTIY
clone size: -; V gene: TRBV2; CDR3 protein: ASSEPGRNYGYT
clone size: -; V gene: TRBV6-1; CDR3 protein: ASSELEGLGTEAF
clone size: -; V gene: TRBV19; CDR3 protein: ASSMPWRFGRSPLH
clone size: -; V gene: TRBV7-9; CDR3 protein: ASSLGDRASEKLF
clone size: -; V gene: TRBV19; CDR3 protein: ASSISNPLNQPQH
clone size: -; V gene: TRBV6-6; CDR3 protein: ASSYSSALDTQY
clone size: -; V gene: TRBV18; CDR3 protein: ASSPPGLAGGGAYEQY
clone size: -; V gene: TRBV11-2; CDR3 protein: ASSVLFGTGAPLH
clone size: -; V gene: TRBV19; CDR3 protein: ASIRDRAGNTIY
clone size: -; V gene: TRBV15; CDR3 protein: ATSSARGFGPQH
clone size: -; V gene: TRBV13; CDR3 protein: ASSLGRSTGGPPLH
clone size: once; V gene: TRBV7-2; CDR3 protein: ASSFGANEKLF
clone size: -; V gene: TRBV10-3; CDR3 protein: AISEGDIMADTQY
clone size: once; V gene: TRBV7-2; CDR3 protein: ASKKGGLNTEAF
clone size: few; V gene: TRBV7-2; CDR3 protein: ASSLASGIHNEQF
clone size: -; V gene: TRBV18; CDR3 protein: ASSPRQQSGNTIY
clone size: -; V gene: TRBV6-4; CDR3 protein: ASSGVGLKNIQY
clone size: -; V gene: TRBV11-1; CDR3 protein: ASSSRLAGPQETQY
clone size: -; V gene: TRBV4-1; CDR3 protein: ASSQDWPDPYNEQF
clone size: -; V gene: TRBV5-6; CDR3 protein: ASSLSGGEYYGYT
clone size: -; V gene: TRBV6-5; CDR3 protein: ASNIYSNQPQH
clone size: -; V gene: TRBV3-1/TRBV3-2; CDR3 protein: ATTPGLSY
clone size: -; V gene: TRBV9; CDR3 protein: ASSVGVRGYT
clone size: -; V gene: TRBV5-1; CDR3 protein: ASSWDPDTGELF
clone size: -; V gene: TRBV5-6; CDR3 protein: ASSLRRYGYGYT
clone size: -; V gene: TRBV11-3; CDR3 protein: ASSLGQGATEAF
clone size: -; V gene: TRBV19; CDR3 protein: ASSMGYSYNEQF
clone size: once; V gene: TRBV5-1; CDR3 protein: ASSLGGTGTSYGYT
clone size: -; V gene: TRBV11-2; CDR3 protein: ASSLDSGPRNTIY
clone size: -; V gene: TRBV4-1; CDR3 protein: ASSQGTATNEKLF
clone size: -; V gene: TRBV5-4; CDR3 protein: ASSSASSGAQY
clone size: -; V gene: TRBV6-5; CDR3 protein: ASSQDRLGERY
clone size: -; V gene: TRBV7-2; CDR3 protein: ASSRLGTSNQPQH
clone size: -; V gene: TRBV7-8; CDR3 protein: ASSPQGQLGTGELF
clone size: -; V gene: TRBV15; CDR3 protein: ATSRDLGENIQY